This T cell receptor (beta chain) was obtained from a study of blood T cells in healthy people across ages. Caucasian, healthy and from Russia, the donors were aged between 6 and 90. Every sample yielded at least 6 million isolated PBMCs. The CDR3 is made up of 15 amino acids. CDR1 and CDR2 (germline): LGHNT, FRNRAP. Trimming took 3 bases from V and 3 from J; bases not matched to a gene: 4. It was with a sample-barcoded 5' primer and a J-beta primer mix that a second PCR of roughly 6 to 11 cycles was run. TCRdb re-analysed the 5' RACE reads in MiXCR, keeping a single row per CDR3 protein. In the table there are around 900,000 distinct CDR3 sequences, around 54% of which are singletons.

Sequenced input: blood. The rearrangement links TRBV12-5 to TRBJ2-1, with 8 positions matching TRBD1. The sequence was obtained from a woman between 55 and 75 years old in good health. This CDR3 reads CASGLGDRSYNEQFF. CDR3 coding DNA: TGTGCTAGTGGTTTAGGGGACAGGAGCTACAATGAGCAGTTCTTC.